Presented here are 27 T cell receptor beta chains from one specimen sequenced in a study of blood T cell repertoires in COVID-19. Generated by immunoSEQ multiplex PCR, the TCRdb table keeps only in-frame clones and is missing some. Counted here are approximately 150,000 clones, roughly 90% occurring once; the ten biggest clones make up 18%. The specimen was peripheral blood. All receptors derive from a man aged 55 to 70 with active or convalescent COVID-19.

The chain has TRBV5-8 and TRBJ2-5; 11 bases line up with TRBD2. The germline CDR1 and CDR2 sequences are SGHTS and YDEGEE. CDR3 length equals 18 residues. The trim removed 5 bases at V and 3 bases at J, leaving 15 bases unmatched. CDR3 region: CASREGLAALSHKETQYF. CDR3 coding DNA: TGTGCCAGCAGAGAGGGACTAGCGGCCCTGTCCCACAAAGAGACCCAGTACTTC. Full variable domain (outside the CDR3, taken from reference TRBV5-8 and TRBJ2-5): EAGVTQSPTHLIKTRGQQATLRCSPISGHTSVYWYQQALGLGLQFLLWYDEGEERNRGNFPPRFSGRQFPNYSSELNVNALELEDSALYLCASREGLAALSHKETQYFGPGTRLLVL.

This chain joins TRBV3-1 (or the pseudogene TRBV3-2) and TRBJ2-1; 10 positions match TRBD2. CDR3 length: 15 amino acids. V gave up 5 bases and J gave up 5 bases; unmatched junction bases: 6. Germline assignment: CDR1 LGHDT and CDR2 YNNKEL (reference sequence). Here the CDR3 reads CASSASGRGNNEQFF. The CDR3, as DNA: TGTGCCAGCAGCGCTAGCGGGAGAGGTAACAATGAGCAGTTCTTC.

This chain links TRBV5-1 with TRBJ1-3; weak D call: TRBD1 (5 bases). V lost 0 bases, J lost 0 bases, and 10 bases lay in between. CDR3 size: 16 residues. The germline CDR1 and CDR2 sequences are SGHRS and YFSETQ. The chain's CDR3 is CASSLGGTSSGNTIYF. Written as DNA, the CDR3 is TGCGCCAGCAGCTTGGGGGGCACGAGCTCTGGAAACACCATATATTTT.

The chain couples TRBV5-1 to TRBJ1-1; 8 bases are shared with TRBD1. This CDR3 has 16 residues. V shed 0 bases, J shed 1 base, and the junction held 5 bases outside the gene matches. The V gene's germline CDR1 is SGHRS and CDR2 YFSETQ. DNA of the CDR3: TGCGCCAGCAGCTTGGAGGGGACAGGCGGGAACACTGAAGCTTTCTTT. Translated, it gives CASSLEGTGGNTEAFF.

J is TRBJ2-2 and V is TRBV7-9, with TRBD1 matching 7 bases. With V trimmed by 3 bases and J by 4 bases, 5 bases remained unmatched. There are 15 residues in the CDR3. CDR1 is SEHNR, CDR2 FQNEAQ, per germline (reference sequence). CDR3: CASSFTGDSTGELFF. Here the CDR3 DNA reads TGTGCCAGCAGCTTCACAGGGGATAGCACCGGGGAGCTGTTTTTT.

This clone was picked up one time. This chain uses TRBV24-1 with TRBJ2-3; maybe TRBD1 (6 bases). Germline V gene lookup returns CDR1 KGHDR and CDR2 SFDVKD. The ends were cut back, 4 bases at V and 2 bases at J, with 18 bases in the middle. The CDR3 sequence is 17 residues long. CDR3 nucleotides: TGTGCCACCAGTGACTCCGGGACACAAAGAGACACAGATACGCAGTATTTT. Protein sequence: CATSDSGTQRDTDTQYF.

The chain employs TRBV27 and TRBJ2-1, with D tentatively TRBD2 (6 bases). This CDR3 spans 14 amino acids. V gave up 4 bases and J gave up 2 bases, with 9 bases separating them. Germline CDR1 and CDR2: MNHEY and SMNVEV (reference sequence). This CDR3 reads CASSWGGAYNEQFF. The CDR3 bases are TGTGCCAGCAGTTGGGGCGGGGCCTACAATGAGCAGTTCTTC.

The J gene is TRBJ2-5, the V gene TRBV24-1; 9 bases match TRBD1. This CDR3 has 16 residues. Per germline, CDR1 KGHDR and CDR2 SFDVKD. Germline trimming cut 2 bases from V and 5 bases from J; bases unmatched to any gene: 8. The CDR3 loop reads CATSDSGTGLGETQYF. Here the CDR3 DNA reads TGTGCCACCAGTGATTCCGGGACAGGGTTGGGGGAGACCCAGTACTTC.

This clone was observed a few times. The chain couples TRBV10-2 to TRBJ1-2; D is unclear. CDR1 and CDR2 (germline): WSHSY, SAAADI. This CDR3 contains 13 residues. V was trimmed by 2 bases and J by 4 bases, leaving 8 bases between them. The CDR3 DNA sequence: TGCGCCAGCAGTGAGGCGGAGAGCTATGGCTACACCTTC. This gives the protein CASSEAESYGYTF.

The chain uses TRBV27 and TRBJ2-1; the D is unclear. The CDR3 extends over 15 amino acids. Germline CDR1 MNHEY, CDR2 SMNVEV (reference sequence). Trimming took off 2 bases at V and 0 bases at J, with 8 bases between the two ends. The CDR3 protein is CASSLSSPSYNEQFF. CDR3 in DNA: TGTGCCAGCAGTTTAAGTAGTCCCTCCTACAATGAGCAGTTCTTC.

The J gene is TRBJ2-7, the V gene TRBV29-1; 8 bases line up with TRBD1. The CDR3 length is 13 residues. Trimming removed 6 bases from V and 1 base from J; junction bases left unmatched: 5. Germline assignment: CDR1 SQVTM and CDR2 ANQGSEA. CDR3 amino acids: CSVERQGSYEQYF. In DNA, the CDR3 is TGCAGCGTAGAACGACAGGGGTCCTACGAGCAGTACTTC.

The rearrangement links TRBV5-1 to TRBJ2-1, with 11 bases aligning to TRBD2. The CDR3 covers 16 residues. Losses at the gene ends were 0 bases for V and 6 bases for J; bases not matched to a gene: 5. From germline, CDR1 is SGHRS and CDR2 YFSETQ. CDR3 sequence reads: CASSLVTSGGLNEQFF. In nucleotides, the CDR3 is TGCGCCAGCAGCTTGGTCACTAGCGGGGGACTCAATGAGCAGTTCTTC. Full variable domain (missing parts from reference TRBV5-1 and TRBJ2-1): KAGVTQTPRYLIKTRGQQVTLSCSPISGHRSVSWYQQTPGQGLQFLFEYFSETQRNKGNFPGRFSGRQFSNSRSEMNVSTLELGDSALYLCASSLVTSGGLNEQFFGPGTRLTVL.

This clone has just one count. DNA of the CDR3: TGTGCCACCAGCAAACAGGGGGACGGCCAGCCCCAGCATTTT. Translation: CATSKQGDGQPQHF. This sequence joins TRBV15 and TRBJ1-5; the match to TRBD1 covers 8 bases. CDR3 length: 14 amino acids. Germline V gene sequence: CDR1 LNHNV, CDR2 YYDKDF (reference sequence). V trimming: 4 bases; J trimming: 7 bases; junction bases outside the gene matches: 6.

V usage is TRBV2 and J usage is TRBJ2-3, with 8 bases matching TRBD1. CDR3 length equals 16 residues. V was clipped by 2 bases and J by 2 bases; unmatched bases: 6. The V gene's germline CDR1 is SNHLY and CDR2 FYNNEI. The CDR3 loop reads CASSEPGTGVTDTQYF. CDR3 nucleotides: TGTGCCAGCAGTGAACCCGGGACAGGAGTCACAGATACGCAGTATTTT. Full variable domain (missing parts from reference TRBV2 and TRBJ2-3): EPEVTQTPSHQVTQMGQEVILRCVPISNHLYFYWYRQILGQKVEFLVSFYNNEISEKSEIFDDQFSVERPDGSNFTLKIRSTKLEDSAMYFCASSEPGTGVTDTQYFGPGTRLTVL.

The chain is built from TRBV7-2 and TRBJ2-5; possibly TRBD1 for D (6 bases). With 5 bases removed from V and 0 bases from J, the gap between germline ends came to 10 bases. The CDR3 covers 14 residues. The germline V gene encodes CDR1 SGHTA and CDR2 FQGNSA. CDR3 in amino acids: CASSLRQDQETQYF. CDR3 bases: TGTGCCAGCAGCCTCCGACAGGACCAAGAGACCCAGTACTTC.

The V call is TRBV29-1, the J call TRBJ2-7; a weak D match, TRBD2 (6 bases). The CDR3 runs 12 residues. The V and J ends lost 7 bases and 0 bases respectively, with 10 bases between them. Germline CDR1 and CDR2: SQVTM and ANQGSEA. CDR3 bases: TGCAGCGCCGGGGACTTCTCCTACGAGCAGTACTTC. It specifies CSAGDFSYEQYF.

This clone was counted once. The chain uses TRBV10-2 and TRBJ2-7, with D possibly matching TRBD2 (5 bases). CDR3 length equals 15 residues. The V end was cut by 0 bases, the J end by 5 bases, with 14 bases between. Germline loops: CDR1 WSHSY, CDR2 SAAADI. This CDR3 reads CASSESSGPRDEQYF. The CDR3 DNA follows: TGCGCCAGCAGTGAGTCAAGCGGACCTCGAGACGAGCAGTACTTC.

This rearrangement joins TRBV28 to TRBJ1-6, with D perhaps TRBD1 (5 bases). Per germline, CDR1 MDHEN and CDR2 SYDVKM. Trimming stripped 6 bases from V and 7 bases from J, with 16 bases between. CDR3 length: 15 amino acids. The CDR3 bases are TGTGCCAGCAGCGTCGGGGGGGTGGTAAATTCACCCCTCCACTTT. As protein: CASSVGGVVNSPLHF.

The V gene is TRBV3-1 (or the pseudogene TRBV3-2), the J gene TRBJ2-7; maybe TRBD1 (6 bases). Germline V gene lookup returns CDR1 LGHDT and CDR2 YNNKEL (reference sequence). This CDR3 has 13 residues. Trimming left V 6 bases short and J 4 bases short, with 13 bases between. CDR3: CASRGAGLYEQYF. Here the CDR3 DNA reads TGTGCCAGCAGGGGGGCAGGGTTGTACGAGCAGTACTTC.

The chain recombines TRBV6-1 with TRBJ1-3; D is unclear. Trimming took 3 bases from V and 4 from J, leaving 10 bases between them. The CDR3 extends over 14 amino acids. The germline V gene has CDR1 MNHNS and CDR2 SASEGT. This CDR3 is CASSDLRQGNTIYF. CDR3 sequence (DNA): TGTGCCAGCAGTGATTTGCGACAAGGAAACACCATATATTTT.

J is TRBJ1-1 and V is TRBV18, with D hard to call. The length of the CDR3 is 14 residues. Germline CDR1 KGHSH, CDR2 LQKENI. The V and J ends lost 6 bases and 0 bases respectively, with 11 bases between them. The CDR3, as DNA: TGTGCCAGCTCCTTCTCGCGGATGAACACTGAAGCTTTCTTT. It specifies CASSFSRMNTEAFF.

This chain's CDR3 is CASSVTGTGGSEAFF. The CDR3 DNA is TGCGCCAGCAGCGTAACCGGGACAGGGGGATCTGAAGCTTTCTTT. V is TRBV5-1 and J is TRBJ1-1, with 11 bases lining up with TRBD1. CDR1 and CDR2 from the germline V gene are SGHRS and YFSETQ. V shed 4 bases and J 6 bases; nucleotides not matched to a gene: 8. This CDR3 contains 15 residues.

The chain combines TRBV5-6 with TRBJ2-2; D might be TRBD2 (6 bases). CDR1 is SGHDT, CDR2 YYEEEE, per germline. Trimming took off 0 bases at V and 0 bases at J, with 9 bases between the two ends. This CDR3 is 16 amino acids long. The CDR3 sequence is CASSLVGGANTGELFF. In DNA, the CDR3 is TGTGCCAGCAGCTTGGTAGGCGGGGCGAACACCGGGGAGCTGTTTTTT.

CDR3 nucleotide sequence: TGTGCCAGCAGGCCCGGGACAGGGCGCTCCTACGAGCAGTACTTC. Translation: CASRPGTGRSYEQYF. The chain couples TRBV28 to TRBJ2-7; TRBD1 aligns across 9 bases. With V trimmed by 6 bases and J by 0 bases, 6 bases remained unmatched. The V gene's germline CDR1 is MDHEN and CDR2 SYDVKM. The length of the CDR3 is 15 residues.

This sequence joins TRBV5-5 and TRBJ1-2; 11 bases fit TRBD1. Germline lookup yields CDR1 SGHKS and CDR2 YYEKEE (reference sequence). After removal of 5 bases from V and 3 bases from J, the junction contained 9 bases not matched to a gene. The CDR3 has 16 amino acids. CDR3 bases: TGTGCCAGCAGTCAAGCGGTGGGACAGGGGGACTATGGCTACACCTTC. Amino acids: CASSQAVGQGDYGYTF.

The V and J genes are TRBV6-5 and TRBJ2-7, with TRBD2 identical over 13 bases. Germline lookup yields CDR1 MNHEY and CDR2 SVGAGI. Unmatched junction bases numbered 5, after V lost 7 bases and J lost 5 bases. This CDR3 contains 14 residues. CDR3 amino acids: CASTPTSGRNEQYF. The CDR3, as DNA: TGTGCCAGCACTCCGACTAGCGGGAGGAACGAGCAGTACTTC.

The chain uses TRBV10-3 and TRBJ2-7; 10 bases are a match to TRBD1. CDR1 is ENHRY and CDR2 is SYGVKD in the germline V gene. This CDR3 comprises 16 residues. The J segment lost 7 bases and the V segment lost 0 bases, leaving 9 bases of the junction unmatched. The CDR3, as DNA: TGTGCCATCAGTGAGTCGAGACAGGGGGCTAGCCGTGAGCAGTACTTC. Amino acid sequence: CAISESRQGASREQYF.